This T cell receptor (beta chain) comes out of a study of blood T cell repertoires in COVID-19. V was pared by 4 bases and J by 6 bases, with 13 bases between. The CDR3 spans 15 residues. Germline V gives CDR1 SNHLY, CDR2 FYNNEI. TCRdb's copy holds only in-frame clones and misses some; the assay was immunoSEQ multiplex PCR. The data contain some 240,000 clones, 65% to 90% of them singletons. The sample consisted of peripheral blood. V and J are TRBV2 and TRBJ1-6, with D possibly matching TRBD1 (6 bases). This clonotype originated in a woman in her 70s with COVID-19, enrolled during active disease. The chain's CDR3 is CASSVRGRGNSPLHF. Here the CDR3 DNA reads TGTGCCAGCAGTGTGCGTGGCAGGGGTAATTCACCCCTCCACTTT. Full variable domain (remainder filled in from reference TRBV2 and TRBJ1-6): EPEVTQTPSHQVTQMGQEVILRCVPISNHLYFYWYRQILGQKVEFLVSFYNNEISEKSEIFDDQFSVERPDGSNFTLKIRSTKLEDSAMYFCASSVRGRGNSPLHFGNGTRLTVT.